The clone carrying this T cell receptor (beta chain) was counted a few times. Its target is unknown. Constant-segment-primed 5'RACE gave TCR alpha and TCR beta cDNA libraries with sample barcodes and UMIs. TCRdb re-called the 5' RACE reads with MiXCR, one entry per CDR3 protein. The table has hundreds of thousands of distinct CDR3 sequences, about 16% seen once; the top ten hold about a fifth. This entry belongs to a study of T-cell memory formation after mild COVID-19. In the study overall: Most TCR clusters belonged to a single donor. Study-level findings and limits: CD4+ bias marked clones expanding day 15 to 37, unlike balanced contracting clones. Clones that contracted clustered mainly in CM and EM if CD4+ and in EMRA if CD8+.

CDR1 and CDR2 from the germline V gene are LGHNA and YSLEER. The ends were cut back, 0 bases at V and 2 bases at J, with 10 bases in the middle. The CDR3 contains 15 residues. The V and J genes are TRBV4-3 and TRBJ1-1; D may be TRBD1 (6 bases). The TCR sequence derives from a man between 18 and 35 years old who had mild COVID-19 (a few samples of this study predate the infection). Cell type and time point are not known. Source material: PBMCs or a T cell subset sorted from them (not recorded which). Here the CDR3 DNA reads TGCGCCAGCAGCCAAGATCAAGGGGGTAACACTGAAGCTTTCTTT. Translating it yields CASSQDQGGNTEAFF.